This section outlines one T cell receptor beta chain sequence together with its context. TCRdb's table, derived via immunoSEQ multiplex PCR, lists solely in-frame clones and lacks some. The table includes some 490,000 clones, 78% detected once. This record comes from a study of shared clonotypes between healthy human individuals. Germline assignment: CDR1 SSHAT and CDR2 FNYEAQ (reference sequence). V gave up 5 bases and J gave up 4 bases; unmatched junction bases: 9. This CDR3 is 16 amino acids long. The donors were all Caucasian adults (living in Nashville, Tennessee). The sequenced sample consisted of PBMCs. The TCR originated in a woman in her thirties or forties in good health. Some clones in this sample may be carry-over from other donors' samples. This chain uses TRBV7-7 with TRBJ2-5; 11 bases align to TRBD2. The CDR3 here is CASSLGVAGGLETQYF. The CDR3 coding sequence is TGTGCCAGCAGCCTCGGGGTAGCGGGAGGGCTAGAGACCCAGTACTTC. Filled out from reference TRBV7-7 and TRBJ2-5, the complete variable domain reads GAGVSQSPRYKVTKRGQDVTLRCDPISSHATLYWYQQALGQGPEFLTYFNYEAQPDKSGLPSDRFSAERPEGSISTLTIQRTEQRDSAMYRCASSLGVAGGLETQYFGPGTRLLVL.